A single sample is the source of the 22 T cell receptor beta chains below, sequenced in a study of blood T cell repertoires in COVID-19. Clones were read by immunoSEQ multiplex PCR, and TCRdb kept only the in-frame ones, dropping some. The repertoire holds approximately 140,000 clones, more than 75% seen once, with more than 2% in the top ten. What was sequenced was peripheral blood. The origin of the receptors is a man aged 65 to 79 with acute or convalescent COVID-19.

V usage is TRBV18 and J usage is TRBJ1-1, with a possible D match to TRBD1 (6 bases). Germline CDR1 reads KGHSH; CDR2 reads LQKENI. CDR3 length: 14 amino acids. With 10 bases removed from V and 3 bases from J, the gap between germline ends came to 18 bases. The CDR3 sequence is CATSVRPGDTEAFF. CDR3 DNA sequence: TGTGCCACCTCCGTTCGTCCAGGGGACACTGAAGCTTTCTTT.

V usage is TRBV10-3 and J usage is TRBJ2-2; 10 bases line up with TRBD1. Germline CDR1 and CDR2: ENHRY and SYGVKD. The V and J ends lost 3 bases and 4 bases, in that order; junction bases with no gene match: 2. The CDR3 is 15 residues long. The CDR3 loop is CAISDRDRGTGELFF. CDR3 DNA sequence: TGTGCCATCAGTGACCGGGACAGGGGCACCGGGGAGCTGTTTTTT.

This sequence joins TRBV5-6 and TRBJ1-2; D not resolved. The CDR3 is made up of 15 amino acids. Germline CDR1 is SGHDT and CDR2 is YYEEEE. V lost 0 bases to trimming and J lost 1 base, with 10 bases between them. The CDR3 region is CASSLVQQDNYGYTF. CDR3 bases: TGTGCCAGCAGCTTGGTTCAGCAGGATAACTATGGCTACACCTTC.

The chain joins TRBV6-5 to TRBJ2-3; 9 nucleotides agree with TRBD1. V lost 0 bases to trimming and J lost 4 bases; unmatched junction nucleotides: 2. This CDR3 comprises 15 residues. Germline V lookup: CDR1 MNHEY, CDR2 SVGAGI. The CDR3 protein is CASSYSGTGSDTQYF. CDR3 DNA: TGTGCCAGCAGTTACTCGGGGACAGGGTCAGATACGCAGTATTTT.

In regard to this clone: Relative to the germline gene, one junction end is altered; a read error may explain this. The chain links TRBV12-3 or TRBV12-4 to TRBJ1-2; no clear D gene. This CDR3 has 11 residues. The CDR3 DNA reads TGTGCCAGCAGTTCCAGACCCTCCGGAGGCTTC. It encodes CASSSRPSGGF.

V and J are TRBV7-9 and TRBJ2-7, with D possibly matching TRBD1 (6 bases). This CDR3 has 11 residues. Germline assignment: CDR1 SEHNR and CDR2 FQNEAQ (reference sequence). With 8 bases removed from V and 6 bases from J, the gap between germline ends came to 11 bases. CDR3 protein: CASQGTFEQYF. The DNA for the CDR3 is TGTGCCAGCCAGGGGACCTTCGAGCAGTACTTC.

The genes are TRBV2 and TRBJ1-5, with TRBD1 matching over 8 bases. The CDR3 extends over 16 amino acids. The V and J ends lost 0 bases and 4 bases, in that order; junction bases with no gene match: 5. Germline-derived CDR1 and CDR2 are SNHLY and FYNNEI. The CDR3 reads CASSEAQGQGNQPQHF. Written as DNA, the CDR3 is TGTGCCAGCAGTGAAGCGCAAGGACAGGGAAATCAGCCCCAGCATTTT.

The chain is built from TRBV6-5 and TRBJ2-2; D uncertain. Deletions cut 6 bases from V and 8 bases from J, with 13 bases between. The germline gives CDR1 MNHEY, CDR2 SVGAGI. The CDR3 is made up of 13 amino acids. CDR3 coding DNA: TGTGCCAGCAGCAAAACACCCTCGGGGGAGCTGTTTTTT. This translates into CASSKTPSGELFF.

CDR3 DNA sequence: TGTGCCAGCAGTTTATTGGGAGGTCCCCGTGCGCAGTATTTT. Amino acid sequence: CASSLLGGPRAQYF. The chain uses TRBV27 and TRBJ2-3; D may be TRBD2 (6 bases). Trimming pared 1 base from V and 10 bases from J, leaving 15 bases between. The CDR3 has 14 residues. The germline V gene has CDR1 MNHEY and CDR2 SMNVEV (reference sequence).

V and J are TRBV2 and TRBJ1-1; the D gene is possibly TRBD1 (5 bases). This CDR3 comprises 15 residues. Germline CDR1 SNHLY, CDR2 FYNNEI. V lost 7 bases to trimming and J lost 0 bases, with 15 bases between them. The CDR3 loop is CASKGKDNMNTEAFF. As DNA, the CDR3 is TGTGCCAGCAAAGGGAAGGACAACATGAACACTGAAGCTTTCTTT.

This clone occurred a few times. This chain uses TRBV5-4 with TRBJ2-2; the D gene is possibly TRBD2 (5 bases). The CDR3 contains 15 residues. The germline V and J ends were trimmed by 4 bases and 8 bases, with 18 bases remaining between them. In germline, CDR1 is SGHNT, CDR2 YYREEE (reference sequence). This CDR3 is CASSGTGDITGELFF. CDR3 in DNA: TGTGCCAGCAGCGGCACCGGGGATATAACGGGGGAGCTGTTTTTT.

This clone was observed a few times. V is TRBV3-1 (or the pseudogene TRBV3-2) and J is TRBJ2-5; the D gene is possibly TRBD2 (5 bases). Germline-derived CDR1 and CDR2 are LGHDT and YNNKEL (reference sequence). V lost 0 bases, J lost 2 bases, and 10 bases lay in between. The CDR3 runs to 15 residues. CDR3 nucleotide sequence: TGTGCCAGCAGCCAAGATCTAGCCAGTCAAGAGACCCAGTACTTC. It translates to CASSQDLASQETQYF.

This chain connects TRBV19 to TRBJ2-1; 13 positions agree with TRBD2. The V gene's germline CDR1 is LNHDA and CDR2 SQIVND (reference sequence). J gave up 0 bases and V 6 bases, and 8 bases lay outside the gene matches. The CDR3 length is 18 residues. The CDR3 region has the DNA TGTGCCAGTAGCGGACTAGCGGGAGCCACCAGCTCCTACAATGAGCAGTTCTTC. It encodes CASSGLAGATSSYNEQFF.

CDR3: CASSQDPQGYNSPLHF. CDR3 DNA sequence: TGTGCCAGCAGCCAAGATCCGCAGGGTTATAATTCACCCCTCCACTTT. The chain recombines TRBV3-1 (or the pseudogene TRBV3-2) with TRBJ1-6; D might be TRBD1 (5 bases). The germline V and J ends were trimmed by 0 bases and 4 bases, with 10 bases remaining between them. This CDR3 contains 16 residues. Germline loops: CDR1 LGHDT, CDR2 YNNKEL (reference sequence).

The V call is TRBV30, the J call TRBJ1-2; the match to TRBD1 covers 7 bases. The CDR3 has 13 amino acids. V shed 8 bases and J 5 bases; nucleotides not matched to a gene: 11. Germline CDR1 is GTSNPN and CDR2 is SVGIG (reference sequence). This CDR3 reads CAGFSGTAYGYTF. For the CDR3, the DNA is TGTGCCGGATTCTCCGGGACAGCTTATGGCTACACCTTC.

The table lists this clone with a few counts. This chain links TRBV19 with TRBJ1-1; the match to TRBD1 covers 9 bases. With 7 bases clipped from V and 4 bases from J, the junction kept 7 bases outside the gene matches. The CDR3 has 14 amino acids. The germline gives CDR1 LNHDA, CDR2 SQIVND (reference sequence). CDR3 residues: CASNPGQGSTEAFF. The CDR3 DNA is TGTGCCAGTAACCCGGGACAGGGATCCACTGAAGCTTTCTTT.

J is TRBJ1-2 and V is TRBV5-4, with TRBD1 matching 9 bases. The CDR3 is made up of 13 amino acids. With 5 bases clipped from V and 4 bases from J, the junction kept 3 bases outside the gene matches. From germline, CDR1 is SGHNT and CDR2 YYREEE (reference sequence). CDR3 sequence reads: CASRDRGPYGYTF. The CDR3 DNA is TGTGCCAGCAGGGACAGGGGTCCCTATGGCTACACCTTC.

This rearrangement joins TRBV9 to TRBJ1-2; perhaps TRBD1 as D (5 bases). Looked up from germline, CDR1 is SGDLS and CDR2 is YYNGEE. The length of the CDR3 is 15 residues. With 0 bases removed from V and 8 bases from J, the gap between germline ends came to 17 bases. As DNA, the CDR3 is TGTGCCAGCAGCGTAGGTATCAGGGTCCCCGAAGGCTACACCTTC. This encodes CASSVGIRVPEGYTF.

The chain joins TRBV30 to TRBJ2-2; D uncertain. The CDR3 extends over 12 amino acids. V was clipped by 2 bases and J by 6 bases, with 7 bases between them. The germline V gene has CDR1 GTSNPN and CDR2 SVGIG (reference sequence). The CDR3 protein is CAWSPGSGELFF. CDR3 nucleotide sequence: TGTGCCTGGAGTCCCGGGTCCGGGGAGCTGTTTTTT.

The chain recombines TRBV27 with TRBJ1-1; no clear D gene. Germline-derived CDR1 and CDR2 are MNHEY and SMNVEV (reference sequence). V dropped 4 bases and J dropped 11 bases, with 17 bases sitting between them. This CDR3 is 13 amino acids long. The CDR3 DNA reads as TGTGCCAGCAGTTCCCCCGAGAGGCCCGCGGCTTTCTTT. Translation: CASSSPERPAAFF.

The V call is TRBV2, the J call TRBJ1-2; D unclear. CDR1 and CDR2 (germline): SNHLY, FYNNEI. The V end lost 6 bases, the J end lost 3 bases, and 11 bases lay between the germline ends. The CDR3 covers 13 residues. CDR3 in amino acids: CASRGGTHYGYTF. As DNA, the CDR3 is TGTGCCAGCAGAGGCGGAACCCACTATGGCTACACCTTC.

The chain employs TRBV24-1 and TRBJ1-6; the D is unclear. Deletions cut 1 base from V and 5 bases from J, with 14 bases between. This CDR3 comprises 17 residues. Germline V gene lookup returns CDR1 KGHDR and CDR2 SFDVKD. The CDR3 region is CATSDLGGSRNNSPLHF. As DNA, the CDR3 is TGTGCCACCAGTGATTTAGGAGGGAGCAGGAATAATTCACCCCTCCACTTT.